Included here is one T cell receptor beta chain sequence, with context. The antigen is not known. Profiling relied on immunoSEQ multiplex PCR, and the TCRdb table lists in-frame clones only, not all of them. The sample holds 70,000 to 75,000 clones, approximately 86% seen once. These data originate in a study of OX40 agonist ivuxolimab in advanced cancers. The V end lost 11 bases, the J end lost 4 bases, and 23 bases lay between the germline ends. Germline V gene lookup returns CDR1 SGHNT and CDR2 YENEEA. The CDR3 is 15 residues long. Whole-study findings and limits: Expanded clones tended on average to be more numerous among CD8+ T cells than CD4+. Within 6 weeks, CD4+ and CD8+ blood T cells expanded clonally at 0.1 to 3.0 mg/kg.

Sequenced material: CD4+ or CD8+ T cells sorted from blood, taken in a trial of the OX40 agonist ivuxolimab. This TCR was sampled from an adult with an advanced solid tumor such as melanoma, head and neck, liver or kidney cancer. The rearrangement links TRBV11-3 to TRBJ1-2; tentative D call: TRBD1 (5 bases). The chain's CDR3 is CAGRPKKGPIYGYTF. CDR3 bases: TGTGCCGGTCGCCCGAAAAAGGGACCTATCTATGGCTACACCTTC. The whole variable domain, filled in from reference TRBV11-3 and TRBJ1-2, reads EAGVVQSPRYKIIEKKQPVAFWCNPISGHNTLYWYLQNLGQGPELLIRYENEEAVDDSQLPKDRFSAERLKGVDSTLKIQPAELGDSAVYLCAGRPKKGPIYGYTFGSGTRLTVV.